The 5 T cell receptor beta chains presented below share a single source sample, sequenced in a study of blood T cell repertoires in COVID-19. The protocol was immunoSEQ multiplex PCR, while the TCRdb copy is restricted to in-frame clones and leaves out a portion. The top ten clones hold around 6.2% of a sample with about 130,000 clones, roughly 74% of them seen once. The material sequenced was peripheral blood. Receptor source: a man at least 80 years old with COVID-19, enrolled during active disease.

J is TRBJ2-2 and V is TRBV28; 7 positions agree with TRBD1. The germline CDR1 and CDR2 sequences are MDHEN and SYDVKM. J gave up 2 bases and V 6 bases, and 6 bases lay outside the gene matches. The CDR3 is 15 residues long. The CDR3 DNA reads as TGTGCCAGCAGCTCCAGGGGGTTTAACACCGGGGAGCTGTTTTTT. Residues: CASSSRGFNTGELFF.

This clone was picked up a small number of times. The rearrangement links TRBV2 to TRBJ2-1; no definite D call. Between the trimmed V and J ends, which lost 3 bases and 4 bases, there was a span of 4 bases. Germline V gene data show CDR1 as SNHLY and CDR2 as FYNNEI. The CDR3 spans 12 residues. The CDR3 loop reads CASSDQYNEQFF. CDR3 in DNA: TGTGCCAGCAGTGATCAGTACAATGAGCAGTTCTTC.

The rearrangement joins TRBV15 to TRBJ2-7, with D perhaps TRBD1 (5 bases). Trimming removed 0 bases from V and 4 bases from J, with 7 bases in between. This CDR3 has 13 amino acids. Germline lookup yields CDR1 LNHNV and CDR2 YYDKDF (reference sequence). For the CDR3, the DNA is TGTGCCACCAGCAGAGATGACAGTTACGAGCAGTACTTC. Translation gives CATSRDDSYEQYF.

This clone was seen only once. This chain joins TRBV9 and TRBJ1-1; weak D call: TRBD1 (6 bases). The germline CDR1 and CDR2 sequences are SGDLS and YYNGEE. The V gene lost 3 bases and the J gene lost 5 bases, with 14 bases spanning the gap. This CDR3 comprises 14 residues. The CDR3 protein is CASSGEGGDTEAFF. The CDR3 DNA sequence: TGTGCCAGCAGCGGCGAAGGGGGGGATACTGAAGCTTTCTTT.

The chain recombines TRBV3-1 (or the pseudogene TRBV3-2) with TRBJ2-7; TRBD1 matches 8 bases. This CDR3 is built from 19 residues. Germline CDR1 reads LGHDT; CDR2 reads YNNKEL (reference sequence). The V segment lost 4 bases and the J segment 0 bases; nucleotides outside the gene matches: 17. For the CDR3, the DNA is TGTGCCAGCAGCCCTAGATGGACAGGGCCCTTCTTGGGCTCCTACGAGCAGTACTTC. Amino acids: CASSPRWTGPFLGSYEQYF.